This is a list of T cell receptor beta chains from one sample in a study of identical twins. TCRdb called the 5' RACE reads again in MiXCR, with one record for every CDR3 protein. The repertoire has approximately 500,000 distinct CDR3 sequences, about 24% of them found once; the top ten carry approximately 2.9%. This same sample was also part of a study on T cells expressing NK-cell markers.

Sequenced material: CD4+ T cells sorted from blood. The receptors were sampled from a woman aged 18-29 years in good health. Both conserved end residues are part of each CDR3.

J gene: TRBJ1-2
V gene: TRBV6-2/TRBV6-3
CDR3 length: 13
CDR3 protein: CASSYSKVHGYTF

J gene: TRBJ2-7
V gene: TRBV7-2
CDR3 length: 16
CDR3 protein: CASSSSSGRAAAEQYF

J gene: TRBJ1-2
V gene: TRBV5-8
CDR3 length: 14
CDR3 protein: CASSLRWEAYGYTF

J gene: TRBJ2-7
V gene: TRBV15
CDR3 length: 13
CDR3 protein: CATSRDQEDEQYF

J gene: TRBJ2-1
V gene: TRBV7-2
CDR3 length: 12
CDR3 protein: CASSLSLNEQFF

J gene: TRBJ2-2
V gene: TRBV24-1
CDR3 length: 14
CDR3 protein: CATSDTGNTGELFF

J gene: TRBJ2-1
V gene: TRBV20-1
CDR3 length: 15
CDR3 protein: CSARGDSGSYNEQFF

J gene: TRBJ1-4
V gene: TRBV20-1
CDR3 length: 13
CDR3 protein: CSPTRLYNEKLFF

J gene: TRBJ1-1
V gene: TRBV4-2
CDR3 length: 17
CDR3 protein: CASSQEGRTGPNTEAFF

J gene: TRBJ2-1
V gene: TRBV12-3/TRBV12-4
CDR3 length: 10
CDR3 protein: CASTGNEQFF

J gene: TRBJ2-3
V gene: TRBV9
CDR3 length: 14
CDR3 protein: CASSPRGTADTQYF

J gene: TRBJ1-2
V gene: TRBV29-1
CDR3 length: 13
CDR3 protein: CSVGLAGGYGYTF

J gene: TRBJ2-1
V gene: TRBV5-1
CDR3 length: 16
CDR3 protein: CASSLEWTGTYNEQFF

J gene: TRBJ2-3
V gene: TRBV7-9
CDR3 length: 14
CDR3 protein: CASSLDSTTDTQYF

J gene: TRBJ1-5
V gene: TRBV12-3/TRBV12-4
CDR3 length: 14
CDR3 protein: CASSYTGGNGPQHF

J gene: TRBJ2-1
V gene: TRBV5-1
CDR3 length: 16
CDR3 protein: CASSPTSGSSYNEQFF

J gene: TRBJ1-1
V gene: TRBV10-3
CDR3 length: 11
CDR3 protein: CATAITGEAFF

J gene: TRBJ2-5
V gene: TRBV21-1
CDR3 length: 16
CDR3 protein: CASSKGTGSNQETQYF

J gene: TRBJ1-4
V gene: TRBV2
CDR3 length: 14
CDR3 protein: CASSEAGTLQGRRF

J gene: TRBJ2-5
V gene: TRBV5-1
CDR3 length: 13
CDR3 protein: CASRVANEETQYF

J gene: TRBJ1-1
V gene: TRBV7-2
CDR3 length: 14
CDR3 protein: CASSLDSLVPEAFF

J gene: TRBJ2-2
V gene: TRBV6-1
CDR3 length: 13
CDR3 protein: CASEEYNTGELFF

J gene: TRBJ2-7
V gene: TRBV6-1
CDR3 length: 13
CDR3 protein: CASSSGRSGEQYF

J gene: TRBJ1-2
V gene: TRBV2
CDR3 length: 15
CDR3 protein: CASSERGVINYGYTF

J gene: TRBJ2-1
V gene: TRBV11-2
CDR3 length: 19
CDR3 protein: CASSSPGLAGKSSYNEQFF

J gene: TRBJ1-1
V gene: TRBV25-1
CDR3 length: 14
CDR3 protein: CASSESGGNTEAFF

J gene: TRBJ2-1
V gene: TRBV5-1
CDR3 length: 15
CDR3 protein: CASSPGLRSYNEQFF

J gene: TRBJ2-1
V gene: TRBV3-1
CDR3 length: 13
CDR3 protein: CASSQQMFGRQFF

J gene: TRBJ1-5
V gene: TRBV12-3/TRBV12-4
CDR3 length: 13
CDR3 protein: CASSLRYDQPQHF

J gene: TRBJ2-2
V gene: TRBV27
CDR3 length: 18
CDR3 protein: CASSLMFLDLPRTGELFF

J gene: TRBJ2-7
V gene: TRBV5-1
CDR3 length: 15
CDR3 protein: CASSLAGTGDYEQYF

J gene: TRBJ2-1
V gene: TRBV5-1
CDR3 length: 14
CDR3 protein: CASSLQPAYNEQFF

J gene: TRBJ1-2
V gene: TRBV2
CDR3 length: 14
CDR3 protein: CASMGGHGNYGYTF

J gene: TRBJ1-2
V gene: TRBV20-1
CDR3 length: 14
CDR3 protein: CSARASRDSYGYTF

J gene: TRBJ2-1
V gene: TRBV7-2
CDR3 length: 17
CDR3 protein: CASSLVVRGQAYNEQFF

J gene: TRBJ2-2
V gene: TRBV12-5
CDR3 length: 14
CDR3 protein: CASGLVPSTGELFF

J gene: TRBJ2-3
V gene: TRBV20-1
CDR3 length: 14
CDR3 protein: CSGRGAGGTDTQYF

J gene: TRBJ2-7
V gene: TRBV3-1
CDR3 length: 17
CDR3 protein: CASSQGPTGTSSYEQYF

J gene: TRBJ2-1
V gene: TRBV29-1
CDR3 length: 13
CDR3 protein: CSVMGSSYNEQFF

J gene: TRBJ1-4
V gene: TRBV27
CDR3 length: 15
CDR3 protein: CASSPQTLGASELFF

J gene: TRBJ2-7
V gene: TRBV5-1
CDR3 length: 14
CDR3 protein: CASSLNRGTYEQYF

J gene: TRBJ1-1
V gene: TRBV2
CDR3 length: 13
CDR3 protein: CASSADRATEAFF

J gene: TRBJ1-4
V gene: TRBV7-9
CDR3 length: 14
CDR3 protein: CASSLSQSNEKLFF

J gene: TRBJ2-2
V gene: TRBV9
CDR3 length: 15
CDR3 protein: CASSRGPSNTGELFF

J gene: TRBJ1-2
V gene: TRBV30
CDR3 length: 8
CDR3 protein: CAWGSYTF

J gene: TRBJ2-1
V gene: TRBV20-1
CDR3 length: 16
CDR3 protein: CSARGPRVAGYNEQFF

J gene: TRBJ2-3
V gene: TRBV10-3
CDR3 length: 13
CDR3 protein: CATNRVGTDTQYF

J gene: TRBJ2-7
V gene: TRBV5-1
CDR3 length: 15
CDR3 protein: CASSWTSRGSYEQYF

J gene: TRBJ2-1
V gene: TRBV20-1
CDR3 length: 16
CDR3 protein: CSAAGTSGGAMDEQFF

J gene: TRBJ2-3
V gene: TRBV5-1
CDR3 length: 14
CDR3 protein: CASSFYGLTDTQYF

J gene: TRBJ2-1
V gene: TRBV12-3/TRBV12-4
CDR3 length: 16
CDR3 protein: CASTNHGGGSIHEQFF

J gene: TRBJ2-5
V gene: TRBV14
CDR3 length: 11
CDR3 protein: CASSQGKTQYF

J gene: TRBJ2-2
V gene: TRBV20-1
CDR3 length: 19
CDR3 protein: CSARDLRTSGRTDTGELFF

J gene: TRBJ2-7
V gene: TRBV29-1
CDR3 length: 13
CDR3 protein: CSVVQGGFYEQYF

J gene: TRBJ2-1
V gene: TRBV7-9
CDR3 length: 13
CDR3 protein: CASSLGTFNEQFF

J gene: TRBJ1-4
V gene: TRBV5-1
CDR3 length: 12
CDR3 protein: CASSHRDGRRFF

J gene: TRBJ2-5
V gene: TRBV25-1
CDR3 length: 14
CDR3 protein: CASSDVASGKTQYF

J gene: TRBJ2-7
V gene: TRBV29-1
CDR3 length: 12
CDR3 protein: CSVRAPGGEQYF

J gene: TRBJ2-3
V gene: TRBV10-3
CDR3 length: 16
CDR3 protein: CAISEGTSDYTDTQYF

J gene: TRBJ1-2
V gene: TRBV7-6
CDR3 length: 14
CDR3 protein: CASSAFQGEAGYTF